This TCR beta chain was found in a study of shared clonotypes between healthy human individuals. In germline, CDR1 is MDHEN, CDR2 SYDVKM. The CDR3 totals 17 residues. The germline V and J ends were trimmed by 6 bases and 3 bases, with 18 bases remaining between them. The method was immunoSEQ multiplex PCR; TCRdb's version includes in-frame clones alone and lacks a portion of them. The data show roughly 1,500,000 clones, under 99% seen once. This rearrangement joins TRBV28 to TRBJ2-6; D ambiguous. The sequenced sample consisted of naive CD4+ T cells sorted from blood. Subset indicated: CD45RA+ positively selected. This sequence originates from a man aged 30 to 39 in good health. As DNA, the CDR3 is TGTGCCAGCAGGACCGGGCCGACGCATAGTGGGGCCAACGTCCTGACTTTC. It specifies CASRTGPTHSGANVLTF.